The 21 T cell receptor beta chains below were found in one sample sequenced in a study of blood T cell repertoires in COVID-19. Only in-frame clones appear in the TCRdb table, and some are missing; sequencing was by immunoSEQ multiplex PCR. The sample lists 250,000 to 350,000 clones; approximately 84% were seen once. Input material: peripheral blood. These receptors were obtained from a human donor with COVID-19, enrolled during active disease. The donor label of this sample is uncertain.

V gene TRBV29-1 combines with J gene TRBJ2-6; TRBD1 matches at 7 bases. The CDR3 is 15 residues long. V dropped 7 bases and J dropped 4; count of bases not matched to a gene: 10. The germline V gene has CDR1 SQVTM and CDR2 ANQGSEA. The CDR3, as DNA: TGCAGCGCCGGGGACAGAGAAGCGGGGGCCAACGTCCTGACTTTC. Amino acid sequence: CSAGDREAGANVLTF.

The chain is built from TRBV15 and TRBJ2-5; D is ambiguous. The CDR3 totals 13 residues. The germline V gene encodes CDR1 LNHNV and CDR2 YYDKDF (reference sequence). Trimming cost V 0 bases and J 4 bases, with 6 bases left between them. The CDR3 DNA follows: TGTGCCACCAGCAGAGATTTAGTAGAGACCCAGTACTTC. Amino acids: CATSRDLVETQYF.

This clone was detected many times. The V and J genes are TRBV19 and TRBJ1-6; TRBD1 might be the D (5 bases). The CDR3 is 13 amino acids. The V and J ends lost 0 bases and 11 bases respectively, with 8 bases between them. Germline V CDR1 and CDR2: LNHDA, SQIVND (reference sequence). Here the CDR3 reads CASSIDRGTPLHF. The CDR3 DNA is TGTGCCAGTAGTATAGATCGGGGGACACCCCTCCACTTT.

The chain couples TRBV3-1 (or the pseudogene TRBV3-2) to TRBJ1-4, with no clear D. The CDR3 sequence is 15 residues long. V was trimmed by 1 base and J by 5 bases, leaving 11 bases between them. Per germline, CDR1 LGHDT and CDR2 YNNKEL (reference sequence). CDR3 coding DNA: TGTGCCAGCAGCCAAGCTTACACAGAGAATGAAAAACTGTTTTTT. Translating it yields CASSQAYTENEKLFF.

The chain links TRBV5-1 to TRBJ1-1; D uncertain. CDR3 length: 14 amino acids. V was cut by 4 bases and J by 12 bases, with 22 bases left in between. Germline values: CDR1 SGHRS, CDR2 YFSETQ. CDR3 protein: CASSENPGTAGSFF. CDR3 bases: TGCGCCAGCAGCGAGAATCCGGGTACGGCGGGATCTTTCTTT.

The chain carries TRBV13 and TRBJ2-3, with D maybe TRBD2 (6 bases). There are 16 residues in the CDR3. V was pared by 2 bases and J by 6 bases, with 18 bases between. Looked up from germline, CDR1 is PRHDT and CDR2 is FYEKMQ (reference sequence). The CDR3 is CASSLTSGGVADTQYF. The CDR3 DNA reads as TGTGCCAGCAGCTTAACAAGCGGCGGGGTAGCGGATACGCAGTATTTT.

The rearrangement joins TRBV5-1 to TRBJ2-1, with 8 bases lining up with TRBD2. Looked up from germline, CDR1 is SGHRS and CDR2 is YFSETQ. The CDR3 totals 16 residues. Germline trimming cut 0 bases from V and 4 bases from J; bases unmatched to any gene: 6. The CDR3, as DNA: TGCGCCAGCAGCTTGGCCGGGACTAGATCGTACAATGAGCAGTTCTTC. This translates into CASSLAGTRSYNEQFF.

Comments on this clone: No DNA is shown, since the ends of the CDR3 on it are uncertain; the CDR3 is the one TCRdb lists. The chain carries TRBV12-2 and TRBJ2-3; the D segment call TRBD2 is taken from the table without a DNA check. TRBV12-2 represents a pseudogene. The CDR3 comprises 16 residues, both ends counted. This chain's CDR3 is CASRLEWGRGTDTQYF.

J is TRBJ1-2 and V is TRBV19, with D unresolved. V lost 6 bases to trimming and J lost 8 bases, with 19 bases between them. Germline loops: CDR1 LNHDA, CDR2 SQIVND (reference sequence). This CDR3 has 14 amino acids. CDR3 sequence reads: CASSLSSAGEGYTF. Here the CDR3 DNA reads TGTGCCAGTAGCCTTTCCTCTGCGGGAGAGGGCTACACCTTC.

The rearrangement joins TRBV11-1 to TRBJ1-2, with 7 bases identical to TRBD1. Trimming removed 4 bases from V and 7 bases from J; junction bases left unmatched: 3. Germline V lookup: CDR1 SGHAT, CDR2 FQDESV (reference sequence). The CDR3 contains 12 residues. The CDR3 reads CASSWTGSGYTF. The CDR3 DNA follows: TGTGCCAGCAGCTGGACAGGCAGTGGCTACACCTTC.

The V and J genes are TRBV7-8 and TRBJ2-5; maybe TRBD1 (5 bases). The germline V gene has CDR1 SGHVS and CDR2 FQNEAQ. The CDR3 covers 14 residues. Trimming pared 3 bases from V and 4 bases from J, leaving 12 bases between. For the CDR3, the DNA is TGTGCCAGCAGCTTGGGCAGGGTGGGAGAGACCCAGTACTTC. Its translation is CASSLGRVGETQYF.

V usage is TRBV6-2 or TRBV6-3 and J usage is TRBJ1-2, with D possibly matching TRBD1 (5 bases). V lost 5 bases and J lost 4, with 17 bases in between. Looked up from germline, CDR1 is MNHEY and CDR2 is SVGEGT. There are 15 residues in the CDR3. This CDR3 is CASSQYRDGSYGYTF. In DNA, the CDR3 is TGTGCCAGCAGTCAATACCGGGACGGGAGCTATGGCTACACCTTC.

This chain links TRBV2 with TRBJ1-6, with 11 nucleotides matching TRBD1. Trimming removed 6 bases from V and 10 bases from J; junction bases left unmatched: 5. The CDR3 spans 14 residues. From germline, CDR1 is SNHLY and CDR2 FYNNEI. The CDR3 here is CASSLDRGRSPLHF. CDR3 nucleotide sequence: TGTGCCAGCAGCTTGGACAGGGGGCGATCACCCCTCCACTTT.

The chain uses TRBV25-1 and TRBJ1-5; the D gene is possibly TRBD1 (5 bases). V lost 5 bases and J lost 6, with 17 bases in between. Germline V gene lookup returns CDR1 MGHDK and CDR2 SYGVNS. There are 15 residues in the CDR3. The CDR3 coding sequence is TGTGCCAGCAGTTCTCGGGGGAATAGCGGTCAGCCCCAGCATTTT. Translating gives CASSSRGNSGQPQHF.

The rearrangement joins TRBV30 to TRBJ1-1; 9 nucleotides align to TRBD1. This CDR3 spans 13 amino acids. J lost 0 bases, V lost 8 bases, and 4 bases had no gene match. Germline assignment: CDR1 GTSNPN and CDR2 SVGIG (reference sequence). Here the CDR3 reads CAEDRGMNTEAFF. DNA for the CDR3: TGTGCCGAGGACAGGGGAATGAACACTGAAGCTTTCTTT.

The chain links TRBV9 to TRBJ1-3; no firm D call. This CDR3 has 16 amino acids. Trimming took off 3 bases at V and 2 bases at J, with 15 bases between the two ends. Germline V lookup: CDR1 SGDLS, CDR2 YYNGEE. The CDR3 DNA sequence: TGTGCCAGCAGCGAGGAGCCGGGGAGGACTGGAAACACCATATATTTT. Its translation: CASSEEPGRTGNTIYF.

The rearrangement joins TRBV7-9 to TRBJ2-7; D unresolved. The length of the CDR3 is 13 residues. Germline CDR1 and CDR2: SEHNR and FQNEAQ (reference sequence). Trimming stripped 1 base from V and 6 bases from J, with 10 bases between. CDR3 nucleotide sequence: TGTGCCAGCAGCTTAGGACTCCCCCTCGAGCAGTACTTC. This gives the protein CASSLGLPLEQYF.

This chain joins TRBV6-6 and TRBJ1-6; 7 nucleotides match TRBD1. The CDR3 consists of 14 residues. Looked up from germline, CDR1 is MNHNY and CDR2 is SVGAGI (reference sequence). The J segment lost 7 bases and the V segment lost 6 bases, leaving 6 bases of the junction unmatched. In DNA form, the CDR3 reads TGTGCCAGCAGATGGGGACAGAGCAATTCACCCCTCCACTTT. Protein product: CASRWGQSNSPLHF.

The chain employs TRBV25-1 and TRBJ1-4; TRBD1 is a possible D gene (5 bases). Germline V gene sequence: CDR1 MGHDK, CDR2 SYGVNS. CDR3 length equals 15 residues. With 1 base removed from V and 7 bases from J, the gap between germline ends came to 13 bases. The CDR3 nucleotides read TGTGCCAGCAGTGAATCATGGGGGGAAATTGAAAAACTGTTTTTT. Translating gives CASSESWGEIEKLFF.

The chain carries TRBV5-1 and TRBJ1-3, with D hard to call. The CDR3 extends over 15 amino acids. Per germline, CDR1 SGHRS and CDR2 YFSETQ. V was clipped by 1 base and J by 0 bases, with 8 bases between them. CDR3 DNA sequence: TGCGCCAGCAGCTTGTGGGGAGACTCTGGAAACACCATATATTTT. This translates into CASSLWGDSGNTIYF.

The chain uses TRBV9 and TRBJ1-3; D may be TRBD1 (6 bases). The CDR3 runs to 14 residues. V lost 3 bases and J lost 2, with 9 bases in between. The germline gives CDR1 SGDLS, CDR2 YYNGEE. Written as DNA, the CDR3 is TGTGCCAGCAGCGCAGGGGATCCTGGAAACACCATATATTTT. Its translation: CASSAGDPGNTIYF.